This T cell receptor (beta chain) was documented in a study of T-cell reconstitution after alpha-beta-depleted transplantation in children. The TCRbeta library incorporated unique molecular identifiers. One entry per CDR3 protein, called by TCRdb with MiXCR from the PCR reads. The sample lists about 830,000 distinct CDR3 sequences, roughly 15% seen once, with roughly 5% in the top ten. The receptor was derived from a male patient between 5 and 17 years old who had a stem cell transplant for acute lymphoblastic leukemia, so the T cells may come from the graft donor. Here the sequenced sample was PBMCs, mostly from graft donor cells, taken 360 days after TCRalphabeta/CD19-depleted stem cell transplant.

The CDR3 protein is CASSLGPFTTSYEQYF. Here the CDR3 DNA reads TGTGCCAGCAGCTTAGGTCCATTTACAACCTCCTACGAGCAGTACTTC. The chain joins TRBV13 to TRBJ2-7; the D is unclear. In germline, CDR1 is PRHDT, CDR2 FYEKMQ (reference sequence). This CDR3 is built from 16 residues. V was shortened by 0 bases and J by 0 bases, with 12 bases between the two germline ends.